This TCR beta chain was captured by sequencing in a study of blood T cell repertoires in COVID-19. Study-level information: Italy, Spain and the United States were the sources of the convalescent and acute COVID-19 samples. Sources were T cells, B-cell-depleted T cells, or PBMCs; the material itself was cDNA or gDNA.

As processed by the authors: Scientists estimated how many nucleated cells there were by amplifying reference gene primers. The method was immunoSEQ multiplex PCR; TCRdb's version includes in-frame clones alone and lacks a portion of them. That table supplies the V and J calls and clone size; D and trimming were determined from the DNA. Among about 100,000 clones listed, around four fifths were seen once. The junction had 8 bases not matched to a gene; V was cut back by 3 bases and J by 0 bases. The CDR3 consists of 16 residues. The germline V gene encodes CDR1 DFQATT and CDR2 SNEGSKA (reference sequence).

This sequence joins TRBV20-1 and TRBJ2-3; TRBD2 agrees at 8 bases. Sequencing input: peripheral blood. This TCR came from a man aged 45-65 years with active or convalescent COVID-19. This CDR3 is CSASPRSSGSTDTQYF. The CDR3 DNA is TGCAGTGCTAGTCCCCGGTCTAGCGGGAGCACAGATACGCAGTATTTT.